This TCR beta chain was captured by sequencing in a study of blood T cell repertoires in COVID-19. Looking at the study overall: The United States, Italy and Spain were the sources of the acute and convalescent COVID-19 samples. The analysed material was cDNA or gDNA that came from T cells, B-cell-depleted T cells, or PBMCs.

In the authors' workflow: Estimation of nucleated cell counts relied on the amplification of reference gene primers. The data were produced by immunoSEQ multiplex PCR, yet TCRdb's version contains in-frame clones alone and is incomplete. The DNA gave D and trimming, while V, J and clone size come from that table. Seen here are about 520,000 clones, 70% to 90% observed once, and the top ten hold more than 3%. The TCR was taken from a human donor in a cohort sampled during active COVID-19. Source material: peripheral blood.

DNA for the CDR3: TGTGCCAGCAGCTCCCTGGGTGGAGAAACTGAAGCTTTCTTT. It specifies CASSSLGGETEAFF. The chain recombines TRBV5-6 with TRBJ1-1; unclear D gene. The CDR3 sequence is 14 residues long. V lost 3 bases and J 5 bases, leaving 14 bases between the germline ends. CDR1 is SGHDT, CDR2 YYEEEE, per germline.